A single sample is the source of the 4 T cell receptor beta chains below, sequenced in a study of identical twins. TCRdb re-derived calls from the 5' RACE reads in MiXCR, one entry per CDR3 protein. The sample contains fewer than 900,000 distinct CDR3 sequences, roughly 20% of which appear only once. Another study also made use of these data, one on T cells expressing NK-cell markers.

The sequenced sample was PBMCs. All receptors come from a woman aged 18-29 years in good health.

This clonotype was picked up a small number of times. This chain joins TRBV12-5 and TRBJ2-1, with TRBD2 identical over 10 bases. This CDR3 comprises 15 residues. Germline CDR1 LGHNT, CDR2 FRNRAP. Germline trimming cut 5 bases from V and 5 bases from J; bases unmatched to any gene: 6. CDR3: CASGDSGGNHNEQFF. In nucleotides, the CDR3 is TGTGCTAGTGGTGATAGCGGGGGGAATCACAATGAGCAGTTCTTC. Complete variable domain (other parts from reference TRBV12-5 and TRBJ2-1): DARVTQTPRHKVTEMGQEVTMRCQPILGHNTVFWYRQTMMQGLELLAYFRNRAPLDDSGMPKDRFSAEMPDATLATLKIQPSEPRDSAVYFCASGDSGGNHNEQFFGPGTRLTVL.

The chain combines TRBV5-5 with TRBJ2-1; TRBD2 might be the D (5 bases). The CDR3 extends over 15 amino acids. Germline CDR1 and CDR2: SGHKS and YYEKEE (reference sequence). Trimming took off 4 bases at V and 5 bases at J, with 16 bases between the two ends. CDR3 residues: CASSRGSINNNEQFF. CDR3 bases: TGTGCCAGCAGCCGGGGAAGTATTAACAACAATGAGCAGTTCTTC.

The rearrangement links TRBV2 to TRBJ1-2; the D gene is possibly TRBD1 (5 bases). The CDR3 has 16 amino acids. Germline assignment: CDR1 SNHLY and CDR2 FYNNEI. V was cut by 0 bases and J by 5 bases, with 16 bases left in between. The CDR3 DNA is TGTGCCAGCAGTGAAGCGGGTAAAGGGGCCTCATATGGCTACACCTTC. It encodes CASSEAGKGASYGYTF.

The chain recombines TRBV25-1 with TRBJ2-1; D might be TRBD2 (6 bases). The CDR3 is made up of 16 amino acids. V shed 6 bases and J shed 0 bases, with 15 bases lying between them. Germline CDR1 is MGHDK and CDR2 is SYGVNS. CDR3 loop: CASSTSFPSSYNEQFF. CDR3 DNA: TGTGCCAGCAGCACTAGCTTCCCGAGCTCCTACAATGAGCAGTTCTTC.